This TCR beta chain was recorded in a study of PD-1 blockade in mismatch repair-deficient tumors. TCRs were sequenced from a few patients responding to pembrolizumab. V gave up 0 bases and J gave up 6 bases; unmatched junction bases: 4. The CDR3 has 15 residues. This clone was counted between two and nine times. Its antigen remains unidentified. Some clones are missing from TCRdb's copy, which holds only in-frame ones; the method was immunoSEQ multiplex PCR. The sample lists 90,000 to 130,000 clones, 60% to 85% occurring once. Study-level findings and limits: Tumor-resident clones, often undetectable pretreatment in blood, expanded then contracted after pembrolizumab.

The TCR originated in an adult with mismatch repair-deficient cancer. The input for sequencing was peripheral blood, taken roughly 13 months after starting pembrolizumab. V and J are TRBV23-1 and TRBJ1-2, with 10 bases fitting TRBD1. TRBV23-1 is filed as an ORF, its function uncertain. This CDR3 is CASSQSVTGGHGYTF. In DNA form, the CDR3 reads TGCGCCAGCAGTCAATCGGTGACAGGGGGCCATGGCTACACCTTC.